This T cell receptor beta chain was obtained from a study of OX40 agonist ivuxolimab in advanced cancers. Study details: In this trial design, patients received ivuxolimab intravenously at 0.01 to 10 mg/kg every 2 weeks. Of the patients, three showed partial responses, one with hepatocellular carcinoma and two with cutaneous melanoma. Overall study findings and caveats: By week 6 at 0.1 to 3.0 mg/kg, blood CD4+ and CD8+ T cells had expanded clonally.

The protocol was immunoSEQ multiplex PCR, while the TCRdb copy is restricted to in-frame clones and leaves out a portion. The sample shows approximately 54,000 clones, 91% of them seen only once. Turning to this clone: Its antigen remains unknown.

The CDR3 covers 15 residues. Trimming pared 0 bases from V and 0 bases from J, leaving 8 bases between. In germline, CDR1 is SGHNT, CDR2 YYREEE (reference sequence). Autoimmune disease history or systemic immunosuppression excluded patients. The chain recombines TRBV5-4 with TRBJ2-3, with D unclear. Specimen: CD4+ or CD8+ T cells sorted from blood, collected in a trial of the OX40 agonist ivuxolimab. This sequence was found in an adult with an advanced solid tumor such as melanoma, head and neck, liver or kidney cancer. The CDR3 region is CASSLGSWSTDTQYF. The CDR3 nucleotides are TGTGCCAGCAGCTTGGGCTCGTGGAGCACAGATACGCAGTATTTT.